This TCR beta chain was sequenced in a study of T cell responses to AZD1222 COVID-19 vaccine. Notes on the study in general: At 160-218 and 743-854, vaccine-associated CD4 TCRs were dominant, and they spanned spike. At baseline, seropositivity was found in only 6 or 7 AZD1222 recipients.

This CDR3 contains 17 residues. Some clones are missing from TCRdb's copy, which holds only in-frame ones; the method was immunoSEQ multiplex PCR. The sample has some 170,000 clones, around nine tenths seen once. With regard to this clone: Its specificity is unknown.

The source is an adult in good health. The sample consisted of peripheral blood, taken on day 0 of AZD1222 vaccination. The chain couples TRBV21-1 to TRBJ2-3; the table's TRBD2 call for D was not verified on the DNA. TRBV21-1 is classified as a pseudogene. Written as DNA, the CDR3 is TGTGCCAGCAGCAGAGGACTAGACGCCCCTAGCACAGATACGCAGTATTTT. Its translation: CASSRGLDAPSTDTQYF.